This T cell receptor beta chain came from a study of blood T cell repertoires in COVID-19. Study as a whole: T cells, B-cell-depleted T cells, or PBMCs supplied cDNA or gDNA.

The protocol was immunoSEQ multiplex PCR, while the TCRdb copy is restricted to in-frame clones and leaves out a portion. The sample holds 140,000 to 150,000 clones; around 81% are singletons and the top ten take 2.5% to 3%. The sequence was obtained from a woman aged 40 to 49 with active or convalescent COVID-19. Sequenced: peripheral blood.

CDR3 nucleotide sequence: TGTGCCAGCAGCCCCCAGGGTCAGCTTGACTCCTACAATGAGCAGTTCTTC. Translating it yields CASSPQGQLDSYNEQFF. This chain connects TRBV9 to TRBJ2-1; D perhaps matches TRBD1 (5 bases). The CDR3 is made up of 17 amino acids. Trimming took off 4 bases at V and 0 bases at J, with 17 bases between the two ends. CDR1 and CDR2 (germline): SGDLS, YYNGEE.